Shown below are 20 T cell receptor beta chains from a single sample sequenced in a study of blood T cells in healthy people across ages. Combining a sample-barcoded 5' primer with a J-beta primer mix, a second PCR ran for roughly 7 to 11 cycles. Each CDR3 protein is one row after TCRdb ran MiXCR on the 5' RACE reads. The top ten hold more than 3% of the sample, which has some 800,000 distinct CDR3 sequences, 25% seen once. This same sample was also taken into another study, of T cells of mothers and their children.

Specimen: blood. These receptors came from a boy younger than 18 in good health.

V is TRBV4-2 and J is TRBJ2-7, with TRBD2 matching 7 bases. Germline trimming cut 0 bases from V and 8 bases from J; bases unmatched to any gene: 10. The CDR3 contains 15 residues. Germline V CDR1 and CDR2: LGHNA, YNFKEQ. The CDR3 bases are TGTGCCAGCAGCCAAGATCGGCTAGCGGAGGGAAAGCAGTACTTC. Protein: CASSQDRLAEGKQYF.

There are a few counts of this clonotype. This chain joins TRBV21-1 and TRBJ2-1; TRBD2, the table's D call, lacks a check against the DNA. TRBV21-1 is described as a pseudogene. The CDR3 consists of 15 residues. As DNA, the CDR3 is TGTGCCAGCAGCATGAGCGGCGGTGGCTACAATGAGCAGTTCTTC. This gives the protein CASSMSGGGYNEQFF.

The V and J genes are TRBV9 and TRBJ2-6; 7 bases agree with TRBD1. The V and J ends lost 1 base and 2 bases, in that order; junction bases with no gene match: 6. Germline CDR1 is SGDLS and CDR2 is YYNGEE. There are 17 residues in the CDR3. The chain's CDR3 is CASSVSKQGAGANVLTF. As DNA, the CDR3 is TGTGCCAGCAGCGTAAGCAAGCAGGGGGCTGGGGCCAACGTCCTGACTTTC.

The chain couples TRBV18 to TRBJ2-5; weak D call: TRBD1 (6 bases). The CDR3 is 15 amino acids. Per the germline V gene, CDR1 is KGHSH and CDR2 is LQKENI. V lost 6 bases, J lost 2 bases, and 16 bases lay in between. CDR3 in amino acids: CASSRQTGIQETQYF. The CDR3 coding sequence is TGTGCCAGCTCGCGTCAGACAGGTATTCAAGAGACCCAGTACTTC.

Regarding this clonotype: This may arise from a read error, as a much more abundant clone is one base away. The CDR3 DNA reads TGTGCCAGCAGCTCGACAGGGCACACTGAAGCTTTCTTT. It is translated as CASSSTGHTEAFF. The V gene is TRBV13, the J gene TRBJ1-1; 7 bases are shared with TRBD1. V lost 4 bases to trimming and J lost 3 bases; unmatched junction nucleotides: 2. The germline V gene has CDR1 PRHDT and CDR2 FYEKMQ (reference sequence). The CDR3 is 13 amino acids. Combining the CDR3 with reference TRBV13 and TRBJ1-1 gives the whole variable domain AAGVIQSPRHLIKEKRETATLKCYPIPRHDTVYWYQQGPGQDPQFLISFYEKMQSDKGSIPDRFSAQQFSDYHSELNMSSLELGDSALYFCASSSTGHTEAFFGQGTRLTVV.

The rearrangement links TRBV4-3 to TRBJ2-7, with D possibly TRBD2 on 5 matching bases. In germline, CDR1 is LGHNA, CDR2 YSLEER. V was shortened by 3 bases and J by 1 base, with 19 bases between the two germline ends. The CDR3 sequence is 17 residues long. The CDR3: CASSQGAGAEVSYEQYF. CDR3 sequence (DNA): TGCGCCAGCAGCCAGGGAGCAGGAGCGGAGGTTTCCTACGAGCAGTACTTC.

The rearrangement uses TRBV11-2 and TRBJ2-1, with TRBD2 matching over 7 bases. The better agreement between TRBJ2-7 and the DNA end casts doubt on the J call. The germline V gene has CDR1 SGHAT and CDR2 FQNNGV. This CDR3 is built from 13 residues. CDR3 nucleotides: TGTGCCAGCAGCTTATCGGCTAGCGGCGAGCAGTACTTC. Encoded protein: CASSLSASGEQYF.

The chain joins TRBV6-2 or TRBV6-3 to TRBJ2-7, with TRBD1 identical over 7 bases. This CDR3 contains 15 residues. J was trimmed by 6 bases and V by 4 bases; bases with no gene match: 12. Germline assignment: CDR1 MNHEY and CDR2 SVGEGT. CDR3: CASSSRTGPPGEQYF. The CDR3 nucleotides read TGTGCCAGCAGTTCGCGGACAGGACCGCCGGGCGAGCAGTACTTC.

CDR3 sequence reads: CASSVEAGQPQHF. DNA of the CDR3: TGTGCCAGCAGCGTAGAGGCGGGTCAGCCCCAGCATTTT. The chain links TRBV9 to TRBJ1-5; D uncertain. CDR1 is SGDLS and CDR2 is YYNGEE in the germline V gene. The CDR3 extends over 13 amino acids. V gave up 0 bases and J gave up 6 bases, with 7 bases separating them.

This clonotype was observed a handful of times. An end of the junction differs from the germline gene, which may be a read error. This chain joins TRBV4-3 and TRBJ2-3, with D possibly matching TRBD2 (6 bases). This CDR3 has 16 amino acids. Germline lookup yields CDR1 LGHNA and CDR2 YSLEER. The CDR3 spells CASSQATRTNTDTQCF. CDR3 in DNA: TGCGCCAGCAGCCAAGCTACAAGGACTAACACAGATACGCAGTGTTTT.

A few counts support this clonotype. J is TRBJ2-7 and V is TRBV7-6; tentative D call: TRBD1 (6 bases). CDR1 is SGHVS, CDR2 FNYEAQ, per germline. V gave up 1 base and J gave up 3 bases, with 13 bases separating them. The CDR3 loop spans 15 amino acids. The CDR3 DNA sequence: TGTGCCAGCAGCTTAGAGCAGGGGCAGATCTACGAGCAGTACTTC. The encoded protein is CASSLEQGQIYEQYF.

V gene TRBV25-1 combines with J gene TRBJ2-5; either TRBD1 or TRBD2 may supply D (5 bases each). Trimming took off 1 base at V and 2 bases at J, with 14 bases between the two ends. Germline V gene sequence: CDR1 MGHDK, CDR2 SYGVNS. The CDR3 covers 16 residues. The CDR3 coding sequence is TGTGCCAGCAGTGAATCCCGGGGCGCTCCTCAAGAGACCCAGTACTTC. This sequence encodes CASSESRGAPQETQYF.

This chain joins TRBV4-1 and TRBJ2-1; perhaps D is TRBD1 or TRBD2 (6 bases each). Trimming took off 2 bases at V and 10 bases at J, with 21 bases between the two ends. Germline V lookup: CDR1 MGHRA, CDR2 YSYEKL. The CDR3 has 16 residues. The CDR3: CASSQFPPRGAGEQFF. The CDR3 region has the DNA TGCGCCAGCAGCCAATTCCCCCCAAGGGGGGCAGGCGAGCAGTTCTTC.

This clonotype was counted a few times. CDR3 residues: CAIGTQGIYEQYF. The CDR3 DNA is TGTGCCATCGGGACACAGGGGATCTACGAGCAGTACTTC. The chain employs TRBV28 and TRBJ2-7; 7 positions match TRBD1. J gave up 3 bases and V 10 bases, and 9 bases lay outside the gene matches. The CDR3 consists of 13 residues. Germline V gene lookup returns CDR1 MDHEN and CDR2 SYDVKM.

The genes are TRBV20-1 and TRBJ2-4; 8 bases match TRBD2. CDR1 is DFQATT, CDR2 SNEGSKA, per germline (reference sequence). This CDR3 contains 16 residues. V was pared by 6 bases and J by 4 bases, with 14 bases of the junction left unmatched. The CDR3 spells CSARVVLAGNKNIQYF. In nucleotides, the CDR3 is TGCAGTGCCCGAGTGGTTCTAGCGGGTAATAAAAACATTCAGTACTTC.

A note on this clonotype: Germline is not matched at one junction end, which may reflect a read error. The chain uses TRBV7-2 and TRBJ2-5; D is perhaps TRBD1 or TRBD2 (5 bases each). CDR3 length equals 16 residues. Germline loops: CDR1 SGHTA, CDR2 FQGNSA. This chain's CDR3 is CASSSPLLAGLREQFF. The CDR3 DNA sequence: TGTGCCAGCAGCTCGCCCCTTCTGGCAGGGCTCAGGGAGCAGTTCTTT.

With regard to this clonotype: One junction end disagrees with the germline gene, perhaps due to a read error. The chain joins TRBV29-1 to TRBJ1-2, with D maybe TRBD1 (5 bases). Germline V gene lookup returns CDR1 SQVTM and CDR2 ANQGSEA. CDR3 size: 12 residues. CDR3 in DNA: TGCAGCGCTGACAGAATTAACTATGGCCACACCTTC. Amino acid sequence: CSADRINYGHTF. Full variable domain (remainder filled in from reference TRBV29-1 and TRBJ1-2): SAVISQKPSRDICQRGTSLTIQCQVDSQVTMMFWYRQQPGQSLTLIATANQGSEATYESGFVIDKFPISRPNLTFSTLTVSNMSPEDSSIYLCSADRINYGHTFGSGTRLTVV.

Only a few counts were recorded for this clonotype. The CDR3 coding sequence is TGTGCCAGCACCCTTCCGACAGAAAATGAAAAACTGTTTTTT. This encodes CASTLPTENEKLFF. The V call is TRBV12-3 or TRBV12-4, the J call TRBJ1-4; D perhaps matches TRBD1 (5 bases). V dropped 7 bases and J dropped 5 bases, with 14 bases sitting between them. This CDR3 is built from 14 residues.

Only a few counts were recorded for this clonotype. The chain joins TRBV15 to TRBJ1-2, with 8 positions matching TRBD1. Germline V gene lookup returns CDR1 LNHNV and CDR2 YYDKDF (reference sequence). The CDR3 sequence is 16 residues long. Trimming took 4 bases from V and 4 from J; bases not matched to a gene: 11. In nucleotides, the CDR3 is TGTGCCACCAGCAACGACGGGACAGGTATCTCCTATGGCTACACCTTC. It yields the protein CATSNDGTGISYGYTF.

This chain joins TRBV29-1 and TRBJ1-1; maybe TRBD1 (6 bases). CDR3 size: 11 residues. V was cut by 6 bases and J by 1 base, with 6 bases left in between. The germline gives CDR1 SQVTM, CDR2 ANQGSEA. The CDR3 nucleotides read TGCAGCGTACAGGGGAACACTGAAGCTTTCTTT. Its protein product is CSVQGNTEAFF.